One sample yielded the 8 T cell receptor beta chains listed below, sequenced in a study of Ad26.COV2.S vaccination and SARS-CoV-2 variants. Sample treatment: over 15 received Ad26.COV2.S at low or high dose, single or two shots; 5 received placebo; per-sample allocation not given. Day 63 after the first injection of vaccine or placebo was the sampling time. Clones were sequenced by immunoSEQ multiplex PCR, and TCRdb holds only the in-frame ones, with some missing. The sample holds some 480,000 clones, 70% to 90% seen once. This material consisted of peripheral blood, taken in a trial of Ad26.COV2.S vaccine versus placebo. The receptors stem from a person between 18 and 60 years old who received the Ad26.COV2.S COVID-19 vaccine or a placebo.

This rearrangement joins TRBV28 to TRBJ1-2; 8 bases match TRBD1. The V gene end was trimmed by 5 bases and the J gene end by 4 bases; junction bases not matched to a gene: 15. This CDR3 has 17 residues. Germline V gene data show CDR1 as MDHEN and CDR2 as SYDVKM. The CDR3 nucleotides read TGTGCCAGCAGTACATACGATGGACAGGGCGAAGTCTATGGCTACACCTTC. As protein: CASSTYDGQGEVYGYTF.

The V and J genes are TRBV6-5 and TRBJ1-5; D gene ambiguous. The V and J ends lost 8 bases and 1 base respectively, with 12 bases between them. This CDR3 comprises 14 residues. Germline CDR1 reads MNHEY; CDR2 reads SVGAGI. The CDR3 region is CASLERVSNQPQHF. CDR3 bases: TGTGCCAGCCTCGAGCGAGTGAGCAATCAGCCCCAGCATTTT.

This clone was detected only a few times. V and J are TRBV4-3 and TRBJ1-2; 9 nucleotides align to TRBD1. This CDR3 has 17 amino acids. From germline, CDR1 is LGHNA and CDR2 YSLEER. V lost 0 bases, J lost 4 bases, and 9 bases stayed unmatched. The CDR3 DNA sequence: TGCGCCAGCAGCCAAGAAGTGGGGACAGGGATCAGCTATGGCTACACCTTC. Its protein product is CASSQEVGTGISYGYTF.

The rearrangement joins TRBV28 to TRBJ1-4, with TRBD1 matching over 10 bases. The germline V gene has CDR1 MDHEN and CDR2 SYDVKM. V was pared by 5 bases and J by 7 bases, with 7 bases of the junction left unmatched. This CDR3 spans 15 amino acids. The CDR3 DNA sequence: TGTGCCAGCAGTAACCCCGGGACAGGGGCTGAAAAACTGTTTTTT. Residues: CASSNPGTGAEKLFF.

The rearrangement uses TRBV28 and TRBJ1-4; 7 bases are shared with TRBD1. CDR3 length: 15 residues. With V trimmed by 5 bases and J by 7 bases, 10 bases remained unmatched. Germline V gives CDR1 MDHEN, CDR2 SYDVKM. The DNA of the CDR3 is TGTGCCAGCAGTATACAGACAGGGCTCTTTGAAAAACTGTTTTTT. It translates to CASSIQTGLFEKLFF.

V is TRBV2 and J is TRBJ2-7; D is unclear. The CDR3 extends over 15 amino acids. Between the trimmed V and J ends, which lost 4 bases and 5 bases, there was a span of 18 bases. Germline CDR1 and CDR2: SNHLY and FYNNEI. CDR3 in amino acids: CASSVTGLVTDEQYF. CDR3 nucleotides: TGTGCCAGCAGTGTAACGGGTCTTGTTACGGACGAGCAGTACTTC.

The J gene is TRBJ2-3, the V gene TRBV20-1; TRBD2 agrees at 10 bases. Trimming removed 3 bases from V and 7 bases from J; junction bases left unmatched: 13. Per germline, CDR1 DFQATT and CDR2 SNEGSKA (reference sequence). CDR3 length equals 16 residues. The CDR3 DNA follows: TGCAGTGCTAGTCCCCTAGCGGGAGATCCCGGCTATACGCAGTATTTT. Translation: CSASPLAGDPGYTQYF.

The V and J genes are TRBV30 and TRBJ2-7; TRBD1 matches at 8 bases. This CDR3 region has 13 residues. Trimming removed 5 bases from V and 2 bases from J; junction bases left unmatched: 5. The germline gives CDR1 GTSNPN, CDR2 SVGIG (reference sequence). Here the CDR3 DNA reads TGTGCCTGGGTCCGGGACAGGCCCTACGAGCAGTACTTC. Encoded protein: CAWVRDRPYEQYF.